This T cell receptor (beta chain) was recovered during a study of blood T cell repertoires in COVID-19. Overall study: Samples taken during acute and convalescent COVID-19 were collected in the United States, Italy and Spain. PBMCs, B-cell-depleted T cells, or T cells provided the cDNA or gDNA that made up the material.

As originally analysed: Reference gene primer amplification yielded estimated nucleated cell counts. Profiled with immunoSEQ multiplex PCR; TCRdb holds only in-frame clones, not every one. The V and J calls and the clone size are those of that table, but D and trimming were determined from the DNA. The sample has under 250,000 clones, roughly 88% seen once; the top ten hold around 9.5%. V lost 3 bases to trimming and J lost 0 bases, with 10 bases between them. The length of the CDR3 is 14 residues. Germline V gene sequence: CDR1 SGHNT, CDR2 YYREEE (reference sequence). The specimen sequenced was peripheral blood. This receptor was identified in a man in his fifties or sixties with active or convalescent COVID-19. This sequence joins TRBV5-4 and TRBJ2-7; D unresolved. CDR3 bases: TGTGCCAGCAGCTCCCTAGAGAGCTCCTACGAGCAGTACTTC. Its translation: CASSSLESSYEQYF.